The present T cell receptor (beta chain) was sequenced within a study of CD8 T cells in Susac syndrome (dated by TCRdb to between 2018 and 2020). About the investigation overall: Whether CD8+ T cell activation and differentiation in Susac syndrome was antigen driven was tested using repertoire sequencing.

RNA was extracted using the RNeasy kit, and roughly 0.5 to 1 microgram was reverse transcribed with random hexamers. The immunoSEQ multiplex PCR assay, which covers 54 Vbeta and 13 Jbeta segments, was used to amplify TCR beta CDR3 regions. PCR amplification bias was corrected using a synthetic template baseline for primer optimization and computational correction. In the paper's pipeline: Reads were annotated to V, D and J genes per IMGT and analyzed with immunoSEQ Analyzer, keeping only productive sequences. To calculate clonality, Shannon entropy was normalized by log2 of the number of productive unique sequences and then subtracted from one. For each patient and control, public and private clones were evaluated among the 100 most prevalent clones. A clone was defined as Susac-specific if it was absent from the healthy and MS cohorts, from 1052 published viral clones and from other ImmuneACCESS disease sequences. The public reads were quality trimmed at Q25 with fastp and then assembled into clones with MiXCR by TCRdb, keeping productive beta chains. Under each unique CDR3 protein, matching rows form one entry showing the most common genes and DNA. The V and J calls here are based on TCRdb, not the publication. This sample lists about 120,000 distinct CDR3 sequences; approximately 94% were detected once. The leading ten clones occupy roughly 0.092% of the sample.

Findings and caveats that apply to the study as a whole: The number of individuals in the TCR sequencing and HLA analysis was acknowledged as relatively small.

High-throughput TCR beta sequencing profiled peripheral blood CD8+ and CD4+ T cells from healthy donors, Susac syndrome patients and multiple sclerosis patients. The healthy donors served as controls matched for age and sex. Bulk CD8+ and CD4+ T cells were purified by magnetic negative isolation, while CD8+ TEMRA cells were enriched using FACS. Blood was collected in EDTA tubes and processed within 24 hours, with PBMCs isolated through density gradient centrifugation. PBMCs intended for TCR sequencing were cryopreserved in liquid nitrogen and thawed later in a water bath at 37 degrees C. Purity of sorted or isolated CD4+, CD8+ and CD8+ TEMRA cells was at least 90%. Worth noting for this clonotype: Its antigen remains unidentified. No qualities accompany the bases; no much larger clone lies one base away.

The germline V gene sets CDR1 to MNHEY and CDR2 to SVGEGT. The V end loses 4 bases and the J end loses 2 bases, and a stretch of 9 bases separates them. Including cysteine and phenylalanine, the CDR3 has 14 amino acids. This entry keeps only the CDR3 DNA: 42 bases, framed from base 1. This sequence was found in a human donor in good health. Material for sequencing was CD4+ T cells from PBMCs. The chain employs TRBV6-2 or TRBV6-3 and TRBJ1-5; 6 matching bases give a weak D call of TRBD1. The nucleotides read TGTGCCAGCAGTTCAGGGGATGGCAATCAGCCCCAGCATTTT. It specifies CASSSGDGNQPQHF.